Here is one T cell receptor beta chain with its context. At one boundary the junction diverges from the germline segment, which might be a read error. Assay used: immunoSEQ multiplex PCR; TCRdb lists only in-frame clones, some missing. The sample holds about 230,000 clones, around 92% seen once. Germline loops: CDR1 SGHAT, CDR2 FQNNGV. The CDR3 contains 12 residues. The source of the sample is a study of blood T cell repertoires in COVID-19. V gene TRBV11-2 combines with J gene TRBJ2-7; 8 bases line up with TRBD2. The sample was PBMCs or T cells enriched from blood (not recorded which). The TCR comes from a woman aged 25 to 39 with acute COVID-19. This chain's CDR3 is CASRLAGYEQYF. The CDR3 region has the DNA TGTGCCAGCAGATTAGCGGGGTACGAGCAGTACTTC. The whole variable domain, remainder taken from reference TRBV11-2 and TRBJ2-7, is EAGVAQSPRYKIIEKRQSVAFWCNPISGHATLYWYQQILGQGPKLLIQFQNNGVVDDSQLPKDRFSAERLKGVDSTLKIQPAKLEDSAVYLCASRLAGYEQYFGPGTRLTVT.